Each of the 25 T cell receptor beta chains below was sequenced from the same sample in a study of blood T cell repertoires in COVID-19. Assay used: immunoSEQ multiplex PCR; TCRdb lists only in-frame clones, some missing. This table holds some 190,000 clones, about four fifths found once. The material sequenced was peripheral blood. Receptor source: a woman at least 80 years old with COVID-19, enrolled during active disease.

V is TRBV5-1 and J is TRBJ2-1, with D tentatively TRBD2 (5 bases). The CDR3 loop spans 13 amino acids. Deletions cut 2 bases from V and 6 bases from J, with 9 bases between. Germline-derived CDR1 and CDR2 are SGHRS and YFSETQ. The CDR3 bases are TGCGCCAGCAGCTTTACTAGTACCAATGAGCAGTTCTTC. It codes for CASSFTSTNEQFF.

The genes are TRBV6-6 and TRBJ1-2; 7 positions match TRBD1. Germline V gives CDR1 MNHNY, CDR2 SVGAGI (reference sequence). Unmatched junction bases numbered 7, after V lost 5 bases and J lost 4 bases. The CDR3 spans 14 residues. The CDR3 nucleotides read TGTGCCAGCAGTCACCGGGACAGAACCTATGGCTACACCTTC. Translating gives CASSHRDRTYGYTF.

The chain recombines TRBV7-2 with TRBJ2-7, with D tentatively TRBD1 (6 bases). V was shortened by 2 bases and J by 6 bases, with 14 bases between the two germline ends. The germline V gene encodes CDR1 SGHTA and CDR2 FQGNSA. There are 14 residues in the CDR3. The CDR3 nucleotides read TGTGCCAGCAGCTTAACCAAAGGGGGAACCGAGCAGTACTTC. Protein product: CASSLTKGGTEQYF.

Note on this clone: The CDR3 does not end in the conserved phenylalanine or tryptophan, so this is likely a read error. No DNA is shown, since the ends of the CDR3 on it are uncertain; the CDR3 is the one TCRdb lists. This chain connects TRBV10-3 to TRBJ1-2; the table calls TRBD1, which could not be checked here. The germline V gene has CDR1 ENHRY and CDR2 SYGVKD. A total of 11 residues make up the CDR3, ends included. This CDR3 is CAIGNRGSTTT.

The chain employs TRBV9 and TRBJ1-1, with D hard to call. With 4 bases removed from V and 6 bases from J, the gap between germline ends came to 19 bases. Germline CDR1 is SGDLS and CDR2 is YYNGEE. The CDR3 is made up of 15 amino acids. The CDR3 bases are TGTGCCAGCAGCCCCCGACCCCAGGTAGGTGCTGAAGCTTTCTTT. It codes for CASSPRPQVGAEAFF.

This chain links TRBV11-2 with TRBJ2-1; tentatively, D is TRBD1 (5 bases). The germline V gene encodes CDR1 SGHAT and CDR2 FQNNGV. This CDR3 has 14 residues. V gave up 7 bases and J gave up 6 bases, with 16 bases separating them. The CDR3, as DNA: TGTGCCAGCACCGCCCTGCAGGGCTTCAATGAGCAGTTCTTC. This translates into CASTALQGFNEQFF.

The chain joins TRBV20-1 to TRBJ2-7; maybe TRBD1 (6 bases). V gave up 3 bases and J gave up 3 bases, with 12 bases separating them. Germline values: CDR1 DFQATT, CDR2 SNEGSKA (reference sequence). The CDR3 runs to 13 residues. The CDR3 region has the DNA TGCAGTGCTAGTATCCAGGGGTACTACGAGCAGTACTTC. Residues: CSASIQGYYEQYF.

The gene calls are TRBV2 and TRBJ1-1; a possible D gene is TRBD1 (5 bases). The length of the CDR3 is 14 residues. Germline CDR1 SNHLY, CDR2 FYNNEI. Trimming took 9 bases from V and 4 from J, leaving 18 bases between them. The CDR3 nucleotides are TGTGCCAGTCATCGGGGGGATTGGAGCACTGAAGCTTTCTTT. This codes for CASHRGDWSTEAFF.

This chain uses TRBV12-3 or TRBV12-4 with TRBJ2-3; weak D call: TRBD1 (5 bases). Between the trimmed V and J ends, which lost 0 bases and 9 bases, there was a span of 7 bases. This CDR3 has 12 residues. The CDR3 sequence: CASSLAQGTQYF. In DNA form, the CDR3 reads TGTGCCAGCAGTTTAGCGCAGGGAACGCAGTATTTT.

V is TRBV5-4 and J is TRBJ2-3; D remains ambiguous. The CDR3 contains 13 residues. Looked up from germline, CDR1 is SGHNT and CDR2 is YYREEE (reference sequence). The V end was cut by 4 bases, the J end by 5 bases, with 11 bases between. CDR3 region: CASSRPTGDTQYF. In DNA, the CDR3 is TGTGCCAGCAGCCGTCCGACGGGAGATACGCAGTATTTT.

The genes are TRBV9 and TRBJ2-7, with 8 bases identical to TRBD2. The junction had 7 bases not matched to a gene; V was cut back by 1 base and J by 7 bases. The CDR3 has 14 amino acids. Germline-derived CDR1 and CDR2 are SGDLS and YYNGEE. The CDR3 is CASSVQGTSDEQYF. DNA of the CDR3: TGTGCCAGCAGCGTACAGGGGACTAGTGATGAGCAGTACTTC.

This chain uses TRBV15 with TRBJ1-4, with D maybe TRBD1 (5 bases). This CDR3 contains 15 residues. V gave up 5 bases and J gave up 1 base, with 11 bases separating them. The germline CDR1 and CDR2 sequences are LNHNV and YYDKDF (reference sequence). The CDR3 here is CATSSRQGTNEKLFF. The CDR3 region has the DNA TGTGCCACCAGCTCCCGGCAGGGAACTAATGAAAAACTGTTTTTT.

Only a few counts were recorded for this clone. V is TRBV18 and J is TRBJ1-1; D uncertain. CDR1 and CDR2 from the germline V gene are KGHSH and LQKENI. This CDR3 has 14 residues. V was clipped by 5 bases and J by 0 bases, with 10 bases between them. CDR3 nucleotide sequence: TGTGCCAGCTCAGTGACATCAATGAACACTGAAGCTTTCTTT. Residues: CASSVTSMNTEAFF.

The J gene is TRBJ2-2, the V gene TRBV14, with D tentatively TRBD2 (6 bases). Germline values: CDR1 SGHDN, CDR2 FVKESK. CDR3 length: 15 amino acids. V dropped 0 bases and J dropped 4 bases, with 9 bases sitting between them. DNA of the CDR3: TGTGCCAGCAGCCAAGATGCAGCGGGCACCGGGGAGCTGTTTTTT. Its protein is CASSQDAAGTGELFF. Combining the CDR3 with reference TRBV14 and TRBJ2-2 gives the whole variable domain EAGVTQFPSHSVIEKGQTVTLRCDPISGHDNLYWYRRVMGKEIKFLLHFVKESKQDESGMPNNRFLAERTGGTYSTLKVQPAELEDSGVYFCASSQDAAGTGELFFGEGSRLTVL.

This chain connects TRBV5-4 to TRBJ2-1; D ambiguous. The CDR3 length is 14 residues. The V end was cut by 1 base, the J end by 8 bases, with 13 bases between. Looked up from germline, CDR1 is SGHNT and CDR2 is YYREEE (reference sequence). CDR3 in amino acids: CASSLPTVPDEQFF. CDR3 in DNA: TGTGCCAGCAGCTTGCCTACGGTTCCGGATGAGCAGTTCTTC. The full variable domain, its missing parts supplied by reference TRBV5-4 and TRBJ2-1, is ETGVTQSPTHLIKTRGQQVTLRCSSQSGHNTVSWYQQALGQGPQFIFQYYREEENGRGNFPPRFSGLQFPNYSSELNVNALELDDSALYLCASSLPTVPDEQFFGPGTRLTVL.

The genes are TRBV19 and TRBJ1-1; possible D gene TRBD1, 5 bases. Germline V gene sequence: CDR1 LNHDA, CDR2 SQIVND (reference sequence). The CDR3 consists of 14 residues. Trimming left V 5 bases short and J 11 bases short, with 21 bases between. The CDR3 coding sequence is TGTGCCAGTAGTGCTTTCCCCAGGAGGGGTGACGCTTTCTTT. It specifies CASSAFPRRGDAFF.

In this sample, this clone turned up a few times. The J gene is TRBJ2-7, the V gene TRBV7-2, with 7 bases identical to TRBD1. Germline V lookup: CDR1 SGHTA, CDR2 FQGNSA. The CDR3 extends over 14 amino acids. After removal of 4 bases from V and 9 bases from J, the junction contained 12 bases not matched to a gene. The CDR3 region is CASSWGTERLSQYF. In nucleotides, the CDR3 is TGTGCCAGCAGCTGGGGGACAGAGAGGCTTTCGCAGTACTTC. The complete variable domain, with remaining parts taken from reference TRBV7-2 and TRBJ2-7, reads GAGVSQSPSNKVTEKGKDVELRCDPISGHTALYWYRQSLGQGLEFLIYFQGNSAPDKSGLPSDRFSAERTGGSVSTLTIQRTQQEDSAVYLCASSWGTERLSQYFGPGTRLTVT.

This clone appeared a single time. The chain carries TRBV2 and TRBJ1-4; the match to TRBD1 covers 7 bases. V was clipped by 7 bases and J by 8 bases; unmatched bases: 7. This CDR3 comprises 13 residues. Germline V lookup: CDR1 SNHLY, CDR2 FYNNEI. CDR3 in DNA: TGTGCCAGCACTGGGACAGCGGGCGAAAAACTGTTTTTT. The encoded protein is CASTGTAGEKLFF.

This chain connects TRBV24-1 to TRBJ1-5; 8 positions match TRBD1. The CDR3 has 13 amino acids. Germline CDR1 KGHDR, CDR2 SFDVKD. J was trimmed by 6 bases and V by 10 bases; bases with no gene match: 7. In nucleotides, the CDR3 is TGTGCCACTTCGGACAGGGATGGTCAGCCCCAGCATTTT. Amino acid sequence: CATSDRDGQPQHF.

This sequence joins TRBV9 and TRBJ2-3, with unresolved D. V was shortened by 4 bases and J by 0 bases, with 15 bases between the two germline ends. The germline V gene has CDR1 SGDLS and CDR2 YYNGEE. The CDR3 has 16 amino acids. The CDR3, as DNA: TGTGCCAGCAGCCCCCCCGGTAGCTCTAGCACAGATACGCAGTATTTT. Protein sequence: CASSPPGSSSTDTQYF. Full variable domain (rest looked up from reference TRBV9 and TRBJ2-3): DSGVTQTPKHLITATGQRVTLRCSPRSGDLSVYWYQQSLDQGLQFLIQYYNGEERAKGNILERFSAQQFPDLHSELNLSSLELGDSALYFCASSPPGSSSTDTQYFGPGTRLTVL.

The V gene is TRBV2, the J gene TRBJ2-5; D is unresolved. Trimming left V 6 bases short and J 2 bases short, with 4 bases between. CDR3 size: 11 residues. In germline, CDR1 is SNHLY, CDR2 FYNNEI. The CDR3 DNA reads TGTGCCAGCAGGGAGCAAGAGACCCAGTACTTC. Its protein product is CASREQETQYF.

This clone was seen a handful of times. The rearrangement uses TRBV29-1 and TRBJ1-2, with D perhaps TRBD1 (6 bases). The CDR3 spans 13 residues. V was clipped by 4 bases and J by 8 bases, with 17 bases between them. Germline CDR1 is SQVTM and CDR2 is ANQGSEA. The CDR3, as DNA: TGCAGCGTTGGCCTGGACAGAGGTCAGGGCTACACCTTC. Amino acids: CSVGLDRGQGYTF.

The J gene is TRBJ2-7, the V gene TRBV25-1; the match to TRBD2 covers 10 bases. Unmatched junction bases numbered 8, after V lost 6 bases and J lost 0 bases. Looked up from germline, CDR1 is MGHDK and CDR2 is SYGVNS. The CDR3 contains 16 residues. The CDR3 protein is CASRDSGGPSSYEQYF. CDR3 coding DNA: TGTGCCAGCAGGGATAGCGGGGGGCCTAGCTCCTACGAGCAGTACTTC.

This clone has a handful of counts. This specimen includes other DNA sequences encoding the same CDR3. CDR3 nucleotide sequence: TGTGCCAGCTCACCTAGCGGGGATGAGCAGTTCTTC. It encodes CASSPSGDEQFF. V is TRBV18 and J is TRBJ2-1; TRBD2 aligns across 8 bases. Per the germline V gene, CDR1 is KGHSH and CDR2 is LQKENI. This CDR3 comprises 12 residues. V was clipped by 3 bases and J by 8 bases; unmatched bases: 0.

The chain combines TRBV5-1 with TRBJ2-3; TRBD2 aligns across 10 bases. Germline lookup yields CDR1 SGHRS and CDR2 YFSETQ. Trimming at V came to 0 bases and at J to 6 bases, leaving 10 bases not matched to a gene. This CDR3 comprises 17 residues. In DNA form, the CDR3 reads TGCGCCAGCAGCTTGGCCAGGATGAGCGGGGGGGCGGATACGCAGTATTTT. It is translated as CASSLARMSGGADTQYF.